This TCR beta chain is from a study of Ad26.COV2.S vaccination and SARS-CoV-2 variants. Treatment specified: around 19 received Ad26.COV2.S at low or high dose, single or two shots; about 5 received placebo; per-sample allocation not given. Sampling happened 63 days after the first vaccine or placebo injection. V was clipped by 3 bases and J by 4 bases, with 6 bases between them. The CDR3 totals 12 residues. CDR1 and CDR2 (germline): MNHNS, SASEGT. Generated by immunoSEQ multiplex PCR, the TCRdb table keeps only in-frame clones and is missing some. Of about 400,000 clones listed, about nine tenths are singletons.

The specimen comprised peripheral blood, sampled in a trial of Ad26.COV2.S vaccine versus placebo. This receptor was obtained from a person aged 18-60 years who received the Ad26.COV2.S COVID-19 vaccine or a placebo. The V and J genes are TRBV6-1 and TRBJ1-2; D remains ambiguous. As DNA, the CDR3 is TGTGCCAGCAGTGAGCAGACCTATGGCTACACCTTC. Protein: CASSEQTYGYTF.